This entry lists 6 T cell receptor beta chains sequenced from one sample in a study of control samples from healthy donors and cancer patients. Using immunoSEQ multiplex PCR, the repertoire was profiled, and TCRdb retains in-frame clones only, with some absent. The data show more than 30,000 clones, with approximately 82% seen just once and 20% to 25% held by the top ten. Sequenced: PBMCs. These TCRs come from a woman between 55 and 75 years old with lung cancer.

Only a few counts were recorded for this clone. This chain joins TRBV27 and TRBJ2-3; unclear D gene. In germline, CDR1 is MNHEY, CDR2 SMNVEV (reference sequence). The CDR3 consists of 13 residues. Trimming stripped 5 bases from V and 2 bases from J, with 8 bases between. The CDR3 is CASSPGATDTQYF. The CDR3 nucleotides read TGTGCCAGCAGTCCAGGAGCCACAGATACGCAGTATTTT.

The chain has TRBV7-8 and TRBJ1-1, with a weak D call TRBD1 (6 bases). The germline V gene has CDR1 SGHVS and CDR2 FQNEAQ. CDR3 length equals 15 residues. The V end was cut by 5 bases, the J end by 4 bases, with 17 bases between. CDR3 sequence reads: CASSLGRGGGTEAFF. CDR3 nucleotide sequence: TGTGCCAGCAGCCTAGGCAGGGGCGGGGGCACTGAAGCTTTCTTT.

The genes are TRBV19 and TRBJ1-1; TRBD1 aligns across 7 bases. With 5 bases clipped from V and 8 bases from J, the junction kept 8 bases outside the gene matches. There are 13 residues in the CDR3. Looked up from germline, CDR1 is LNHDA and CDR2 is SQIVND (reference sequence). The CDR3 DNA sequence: TGTGCCAGTAGTGACCACAGGGGTCGGGAAGCTTTCTTT. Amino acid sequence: CASSDHRGREAFF. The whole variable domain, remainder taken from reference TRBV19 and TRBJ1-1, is DGGITQSPKYLFRKEGQNVTLSCEQNLNHDAMYWYRQDPGQGLRLIYYSQIVNDFQKGDIAEGYSVSREKKESFPLTVTSAQKNPTAFYLCASSDHRGREAFFGQGTRLTVV.

This CDR3 is CASRPPAVDSGNTIYF. In DNA, the CDR3 is TGTGCCAGCCGACCCCCGGCAGTCGACTCTGGAAACACCATATATTTT. The rearrangement joins TRBV7-2 to TRBJ1-3; the D is unclear. The CDR3 is made up of 16 amino acids. Germline V CDR1 and CDR2: SGHTA, FQGNSA. V lost 8 bases and J 0 bases, leaving 17 bases between the germline ends.

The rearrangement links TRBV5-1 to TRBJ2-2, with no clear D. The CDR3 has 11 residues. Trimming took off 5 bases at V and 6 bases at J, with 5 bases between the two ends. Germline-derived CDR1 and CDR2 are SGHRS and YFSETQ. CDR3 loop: CASRGSGELFF. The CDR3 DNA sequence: TGCGCCAGCAGGGGATCCGGGGAGCTGTTTTTT.

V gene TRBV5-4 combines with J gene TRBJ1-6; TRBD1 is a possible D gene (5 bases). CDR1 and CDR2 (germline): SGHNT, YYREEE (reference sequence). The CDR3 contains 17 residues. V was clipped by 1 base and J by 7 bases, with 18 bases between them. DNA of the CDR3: TGTGCCAGCAGCTTGAGGTCTGGGGCAGCCCTAAATTCACCCCTCCACTTT. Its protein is CASSLRSGAALNSPLHF.